This paragraph reports one T cell receptor beta chain. Its cognate antigen is unknown. The sample comes from a study of OX40 agonist ivuxolimab in advanced cancers. Overall study: Aged roughly 23 to 90 with a mean of about 63 years, they were approximately 79% male. Checkpoint inhibitors had been given previously to over 30% of patients. Findings and limits, study-wide: At 0.1 to 3.0 mg/kg, clonal expansion of CD4+ and CD8+ blood T cells had occurred by week 6.

The CDR3 loop spans 13 amino acids. The J segment lost 5 bases and the V segment lost 6 bases, leaving 3 bases of the junction unmatched. Germline V gives CDR1 MNHEY, CDR2 SVGAGI. Assay: immunoSEQ multiplex PCR; the TCRdb copy retains only in-frame clones and omits some. The sample has roughly 77,000 clones, over 70% seen once. This receptor was identified in an adult with an advanced solid tumor such as melanoma, head and neck, liver or kidney cancer. Sequenced here: CD4+ or CD8+ T cells sorted from blood, sampled in a trial of the OX40 agonist ivuxolimab. The chain combines TRBV6-5 with TRBJ2-3; 9 bases fit TRBD2. DNA of the CDR3: TGTGCCAGCAGGGGGACTAGCCGAGATACGCAGTATTTT. Residues: CASRGTSRDTQYF.